The source of this TCR beta chain is a study of T cells in Graves' hyperthyroidism and ophthalmopathy. Inclusion characteristics of ophthalmopathy patients comprised a Clinical Activity Score of at least 3, a NOSPECS grade of at least 4, and duration under 3 months. Diagnosis relied on clinical symptoms, serum thyroxine and TRAb, thyroid ultrasound and orbital computed tomography. Amplified TCR beta CDR3 regions derived from RNA transcripts. Primed by the HTBI set, a first-round RT-PCR was run on the TCR CDR3. TCRdb analysed the multiplex PCR reads with MiXCR anew, one entry per CDR3 protein. The sample carries about 640,000 distinct CDR3 sequences, about 14% recorded once. The clonotype was recovered from a woman aged 50 to 65 with Graves' ophthalmopathy. The sample consisted of blood.

The CDR3 region is CATSGWSSGKDEQYF. The CDR3 coding sequence is TGTGCCACCTCCGGGTGGTCTAGCGGGAAAGACGAGCAGTACTTC. The chain couples TRBV15 to TRBJ2-7, with 9 bases lining up with TRBD2. With V trimmed by 8 bases and J by 5 bases, 13 bases remained unmatched. The germline V gene encodes CDR1 LNHNV and CDR2 YYDKDF (reference sequence). The CDR3 runs 15 residues.